The T cell receptor (beta chain) described here comes from a study of tumor-infiltrating lymphocytes in oesophageal squamous cell carcinoma (dated by TCRdb to 2016 to 2017). The CDR3 spans 14 amino acids, including both terminal residues. The germline V gene (reference sequence) provides CDR1 MNHEY and CDR2 SMNVEV. In regard to this clonotype: The antigen it recognizes is unknown. This likely comes from a read error, as the CDR3 has no conserved phenylalanine or tryptophan at its end. The limits of the CDR3 on the DNA are not certain, so only TCRdb's listed CDR3 is given.

The method was PCR. Sequenced on an Illumina HiSeq 2000. TCRdb reworked the public reads: Q25 trimming with fastp, MiXCR clone assembly, productive beta chains retained. Records with the same CDR3 protein are collapsed into one entry carrying the most frequent genes and DNA. This sample comprises just under 20,000 distinct CDR3 sequences, 40% to 50% of them detected only once. The ten most abundant clones make up roughly two fifths of the sample. Recombination linked TRBV27 to TRBJ2-5; the table's D call TRBD2 went unverified against the DNA. This receptor was taken from a male donor with esophageal squamous cell carcinoma. The sequenced sample consisted of esophageal tumor tissue. The CDR3 protein: CASSPSSYEQYFGS.